This T cell receptor beta chain was captured by sequencing in a study of blood T cell repertoires in COVID-19. In the study overall: Sample material is recorded as cDNA or gDNA derived from T cells, B-cell-depleted T cells, or PBMCs.

Profiling relied on immunoSEQ multiplex PCR, and the TCRdb table lists in-frame clones only, not all of them. The data show approximately 250,000 clones, about nine tenths seen once. Recruits, aged roughly 18 to 100 years, lived in under 25 US areas. This CDR3 has 12 amino acids. In germline, CDR1 is SGHDT, CDR2 YYEEEE. V shed 7 bases and J shed 5 bases, with 10 bases lying between them. V and J are TRBV5-6 and TRBJ2-1, with D perhaps TRBD2 (5 bases). The sequencing sample was made of PBMCs or T cells enriched from blood (not recorded which). The receptor was derived from a woman in her twenties or thirties with acute COVID-19. CDR3 sequence reads: CASDRENNEQFF. CDR3 nucleotides: TGTGCCAGCGATAGGGAGAACAATGAGCAGTTCTTC.